A single sample gave rise to the 16 T cell receptor beta chains below, sequenced in a study of T cells in Graves' hyperthyroidism and ophthalmopathy. The investigators amplified TCR beta CDR3 regions from RNA transcripts. A first-round RT-PCR of the TCR CDR3 used the HTBI primer set. TCRdb ran MiXCR on the multiplex PCR reads and lists one entry per CDR3 protein. The sample holds approximately 490,000 distinct CDR3 sequences, 20% to 25% seen once. The specimen was blood. These receptors were obtained from a woman in her 70s with Graves' ophthalmopathy.

This clonotype was observed at least ten times. The chain links TRBV7-8 to TRBJ2-2, with 10 bases that match TRBD2. The CDR3 has 18 amino acids. V shed 0 bases, J shed 7 bases, and the junction held 11 bases outside the gene matches. Germline V lookup: CDR1 SGHVS, CDR2 FQNEAQ. Written as DNA, the CDR3 is TGTGCCAGCAGCTTAGCGAGTGAGACTAGCGGGTTGGACGGGGAGCTGTTTTTT. It codes for CASSLASETSGLDGELFF.

At least ten counts were recorded for this clonotype. The chain combines TRBV6-2 or TRBV6-3 with TRBJ2-3; TRBD2 aligns across 14 bases. Trimming removed 2 bases from V and 1 base from J; junction bases left unmatched: 8. The CDR3 extends over 19 amino acids. From germline, CDR1 is MNHEY and CDR2 SVGEGT. In DNA, the CDR3 is TGTGCCAGCAGTTACACGGGACTAGCGGGAGACCCCGGCACAGATACGCAGTATTTT. Its translation is CASSYTGLAGDPGTDTQYF.

This clonotype was seen repeatedly, ten times or more. The chain joins TRBV12-3 or TRBV12-4 to TRBJ1-5; unclear D gene. The ends were cut back, 5 bases at V and 0 bases at J, with 11 bases in the middle. The CDR3 has 15 amino acids. The CDR3 DNA reads TGTGCCAGCAGTCTTTCACAAAATAGCAATCAGCCCCAGCATTTT. Residues: CASSLSQNSNQPQHF.

This clonotype occurred many times. V gene TRBV7-2 combines with J gene TRBJ2-7, with 8 bases lining up with TRBD2. In germline, CDR1 is SGHTA, CDR2 FQGNSA. The CDR3 runs to 13 residues. The V and J ends lost 2 bases and 6 bases, in that order; junction bases with no gene match: 3. This chain's CDR3 is CASSLNRGGEQYF. CDR3 nucleotide sequence: TGTGCCAGCAGCTTAAACCGGGGGGGCGAGCAGTACTTC.

This clonotype was recorded a few times. This rearrangement joins TRBV9 to TRBJ2-7, with D maybe TRBD1 (5 bases). The CDR3 has 14 residues. Deletions cut 0 bases from V and 4 bases from J, with 11 bases between. Germline V gives CDR1 SGDLS, CDR2 YYNGEE. The chain's CDR3 is CASSVDIQAYEQYF. For the CDR3, the DNA is TGTGCCAGCAGCGTAGATATACAGGCTTACGAGCAGTACTTC.

This clonotype appeared many times. The chain combines TRBV29-1 with TRBJ2-1, with 11 nucleotides matching TRBD2. There are 17 residues in the CDR3. CDR1 is SQVTM, CDR2 ANQGSEA, per germline. Trimming cost V 4 bases and J 2 bases; bases outside gene matches: 10. In DNA, the CDR3 is TGCAGCGTTGTGGCTAGCGGGAGGAAGGGGACCTACAATGAGCAGTTCTTC. It specifies CSVVASGRKGTYNEQFF.

This clonotype was picked up a small number of times. As DNA, the CDR3 is TGTGCCAGCAGTTTGAGGGGACCGGCCAACAATTCACCCCTCCACTTT. Its protein is CASSLRGPANNSPLHF. This chain joins TRBV12-3 or TRBV12-4 and TRBJ1-6, with a possible D match to TRBD1 (5 bases). V lost 3 bases, J lost 7 bases, and 16 bases lay in between. This CDR3 is built from 16 residues.

This rearrangement joins TRBV18 to TRBJ2-5; TRBD1 agrees at 8 bases. V shed 4 bases and J 4 bases; nucleotides not matched to a gene: 8. Germline-derived CDR1 and CDR2 are KGHSH and LQKENI. The CDR3 spans 15 residues. The CDR3 spells CASSLTGQAGETQYF. The CDR3, as DNA: TGTGCCAGCTCACTAACGGGACAGGCAGGAGAGACCCAGTACTTC. Full variable domain (remainder filled in from reference TRBV18 and TRBJ2-5): NAGVMQNPRHLVRRRGQEARLRCSPMKGHSHVYWYRQLPEEGLKFMVYLQKENIIDESGMPKERFSAEFPKEGPSILRIQQVVRGDSAAYFCASSLTGQAGETQYFGPGTRLLVL.

This clonotype was seen only a few times. The chain couples TRBV30 to TRBJ2-7, with D hard to call. This CDR3 comprises 11 residues. The germline CDR1 and CDR2 sequences are GTSNPN and SVGIG (reference sequence). The ends were cut back, 5 bases at V and 5 bases at J, with 10 bases in the middle. CDR3 sequence reads: CAWRWSHEQYF. In DNA, the CDR3 is TGTGCCTGGCGATGGAGTCACGAGCAGTACTTC.

This clonotype was recorded at least ten times. The chain links TRBV6-2 or TRBV6-3 to TRBJ2-7, with 9 bases aligning to TRBD1. Germline trimming cut 6 bases from V and 6 bases from J; bases unmatched to any gene: 9. Germline V gives CDR1 MNHEY, CDR2 SVGEGT. The CDR3 extends over 14 amino acids. CDR3 DNA sequence: TGTGCCAGCAGCCCCCGGGACAGGGTTCGCGAGCAGTACTTC. Its translation: CASSPRDRVREQYF.

This clonotype was observed at least ten times. The rearrangement links TRBV30 to TRBJ1-2, with D hard to call. CDR1 GTSNPN and CDR2 SVGIG come from the germline V gene (reference sequence). CDR3 size: 13 residues. Trimming took 6 bases from V and 8 from J, leaving 19 bases between them. CDR3 residues: CACQHRTVGGYTF. The CDR3 coding sequence is TGTGCCTGTCAACACCGGACGGTAGGAGGCTACACCTTC.

This clonotype was counted at least ten times. J is TRBJ1-1 and V is TRBV3-1, with TRBD1 identical over 9 bases. The CDR3 is 15 residues long. Losses at the gene ends were 5 bases for V and 1 base for J; bases not matched to a gene: 5. The germline V gene has CDR1 LGHDT and CDR2 YNNKEL (reference sequence). CDR3 amino acids: CASSALGQGNTEAFF. The CDR3 nucleotides are TGTGCCAGCAGCGCACTGGGACAGGGGAACACTGAAGCTTTCTTT.

As DNA, the CDR3 is TGTGCCAGCAGCTCCCCCGGTACTACCGGGGAGCTGTTTTTT. Translation: CASSSPGTTGELFF. This chain uses TRBV28 with TRBJ2-2; D call uncertain. The germline gives CDR1 MDHEN, CDR2 SYDVKM. The CDR3 contains 14 residues. V was shortened by 6 bases and J by 5 bases, with 13 bases between the two germline ends.

This CDR3 is CASSENGGDSYEQYF. Here the CDR3 DNA reads TGTGCCAGCAGTGAGAACGGGGGGGATTCCTACGAGCAGTACTTC. The chain links TRBV6-1 to TRBJ2-7, with TRBD2 matching over 8 bases. CDR3 length equals 15 residues. Trimming at V came to 3 bases and at J to 1 base, leaving 5 bases not matched to a gene. Germline V gene sequence: CDR1 MNHNS, CDR2 SASEGT.

The chain is built from TRBV3-1 and TRBJ2-3, with D tentatively TRBD2 (6 bases). The CDR3 loop spans 14 amino acids. V lost 4 bases to trimming and J lost 8 bases, with 16 bases between them. CDR1 and CDR2 (germline): LGHDT, YNNKEL (reference sequence). CDR3 sequence: CASSRDSGYSTQYF. Here the CDR3 DNA reads TGTGCCAGCAGCCGGGACTCCGGGTATAGTACGCAGTATTTT.

A single count supports this clonotype. The CDR3 protein is CASSLLRQGDGYTF. CDR3 sequence (DNA): TGTGCCAGCAGCTTGTTGAGACAGGGGGATGGCTACACCTTC. This chain links TRBV5-4 with TRBJ1-2, with 9 bases that match TRBD1. The CDR3 has 14 residues. Germline lookup yields CDR1 SGHNT and CDR2 YYREEE (reference sequence). The J segment lost 6 bases and the V segment lost 1 base, leaving 4 bases of the junction unmatched.